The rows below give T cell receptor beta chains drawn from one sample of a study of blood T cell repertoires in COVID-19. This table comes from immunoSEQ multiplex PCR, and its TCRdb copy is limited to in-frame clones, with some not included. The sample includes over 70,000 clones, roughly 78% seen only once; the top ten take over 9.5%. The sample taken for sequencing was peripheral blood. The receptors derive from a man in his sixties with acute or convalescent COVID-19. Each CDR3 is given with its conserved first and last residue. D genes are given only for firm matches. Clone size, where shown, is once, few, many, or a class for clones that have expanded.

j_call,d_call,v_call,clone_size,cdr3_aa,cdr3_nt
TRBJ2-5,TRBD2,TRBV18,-,CASSGTSGMSPLETQYF,TGTGCCAGCTCCGGGACTAGCGGGATGAGTCCGCTAGAGACCCAGTACTTC
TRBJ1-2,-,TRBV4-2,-,CASSQERGAGVYGGYTF,TGTGCCAGCAGCCAAGAGCGTGGTGCGGGGGTTTATGGGGGCTACACCTTC
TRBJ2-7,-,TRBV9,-,CASSPLGGPYEQYF,TGTGCCAGCAGCCCACTGGGAGGCCCCTACGAGCAGTACTTC
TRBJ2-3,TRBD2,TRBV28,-,CASRSPLRERTDTQYF,TGTGCCAGCAGGTCCCCGTTGCGGGAGAGAACAGATACGCAGTATTTT
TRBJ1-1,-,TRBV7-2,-,CASSLQAMNTEAFF,TGTGCCAGCAGCTTACAAGCCATGAACACTGAAGCTTTCTTT
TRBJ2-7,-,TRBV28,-,CASSPGHLYEQYF,TGTGCCAGCAGCCCGGGACACCTCTACGAGCAGTACTTC
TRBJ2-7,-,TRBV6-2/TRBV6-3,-,CASSYPEDEQYF,TGTGCCAGCAGTTATCCCGAGGACGAGCAGTACTTC
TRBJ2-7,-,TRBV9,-,CASSVGLVDEQYF,TGTGCCAGCAGCGTAGGGCTAGTCGACGAGCAGTACTTC
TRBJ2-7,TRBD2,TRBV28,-,CASVGEGKQYF,TGTGCCAGCGTAGGGGAGGGAAAGCAGTACTTC
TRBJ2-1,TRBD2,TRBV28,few,CASSSTGLVINEQFF,TGTGCCAGCAGTTCTACGGGACTAGTAATTAATGAGCAGTTCTTC
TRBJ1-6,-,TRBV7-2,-,CASSLVFNGGSPLHF,TGTGCCAGCAGCTTAGTGTTTAACGGGGGTTCACCCCTCCACTTT
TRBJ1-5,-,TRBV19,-,CARAGIGGQPQHF,TGTGCCAGAGCGGGAATTGGGGGCCAGCCCCAGCATTTT
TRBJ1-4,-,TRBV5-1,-,CASSLALNEKLFF,TGCGCCAGCAGCTTAGCCCTTAATGAAAAACTGTTTTTT
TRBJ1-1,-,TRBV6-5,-,CASSNSGMRAFF,TGTGCCAGCAGTAACTCAGGAATGAGGGCTTTCTTT
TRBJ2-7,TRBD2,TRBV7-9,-,CASSRPGGTRYEQYF,TGTGCCAGCAGCCGCCCGGGGGGGACAAGGTACGAGCAGTACTTC
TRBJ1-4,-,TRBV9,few,CATRRREGVPTNEKLFF,TGTGCCACTAGACGCCGAGAGGGGGTCCCAACTAATGAAAAACTGTTTTTT